The 22 T cell receptor beta chains reported below all come from one sample, sequenced in a study of cytomegalovirus exposure and HLA in healthy donors (dated by TCRdb to the late 2010s). Library preparation employed the immunoSEQ multiplex PCR assay. A mixture of 60 forward primers for TCR Vbeta segments and 13 reverse primers for TCR Jbeta segments was used in the multiplex PCR. TCRdb re-hosts the immuneACCESS table, in-frame sequences only. Its copies lack some clones; in the studies checked, an unresolved V gene accounts for under half of them, and the cause for the rest is not known. This sample has about 140,000 clones in its table, and more than 60% of those were observed once. 10% of the sample rests with the top ten. The specimen was PBMCs. These receptors were collected from a young man in good health and CMV-seropositive.

This clone was detected only a few times. V gene TRBV13 combines with J gene TRBJ2-7, with 9 bases identical to TRBD2. The CDR3 extends over 16 amino acids. V lost 5 bases and J lost 0; bases outside the gene matches: 8. CDR1 is PRHDT and CDR2 is FYEKMQ in the germline V gene (reference sequence). This CDR3 reads CASSPYGREGSYEQYF. CDR3 DNA: TGTGCCAGCAGCCCCTATGGGCGGGAGGGCTCCTACGAGCAGTACTTC.

The chain combines TRBV7-9 with TRBJ2-5; a possible D gene is TRBD2 (5 bases). This CDR3 has 14 residues. The germline V gene has CDR1 SEHNR and CDR2 FQNEAQ (reference sequence). The V and J ends lost 2 bases and 5 bases respectively, with 12 bases between them. In nucleotides, the CDR3 is TGTGCCAGCAGCTTACTCGAGGGCCCGGAGACCCAGTACTTC. It yields the protein CASSLLEGPETQYF.

V and J are TRBV7-8 and TRBJ2-2; 7 bases are shared with TRBD2. The CDR3 sequence is 15 residues long. Per germline, CDR1 SGHVS and CDR2 FQNEAQ. Trimming removed 7 bases from V and 1 base from J; junction bases left unmatched: 6. Here the CDR3 DNA reads TGTGCCAGCAAACTACTAGCGCTGAACACCGGGGAGCTGTTTTTT. This translates into CASKLLALNTGELFF.

The CDR3: CASWDSPYEQYF. The CDR3 DNA reads TGTGCCAGCTGGGACAGTCCCTACGAGCAGTACTTC. The chain employs TRBV2 and TRBJ2-7; TRBD1 agrees at 7 bases. This CDR3 is 12 amino acids long. V gave up 8 bases and J gave up 2 bases; unmatched junction bases: 3. Germline values: CDR1 SNHLY, CDR2 FYNNEI.

The V and J genes are TRBV7-9 and TRBJ1-4; D not certain. Germline CDR1 reads SEHNR; CDR2 reads FQNEAQ (reference sequence). This CDR3 is built from 14 residues. V lost 2 bases to trimming and J lost 6 bases, with 10 bases between them. The CDR3 coding sequence is TGTGCCAGCAGCTTAAGCCCGATAGATGAAAAACTGTTTTTT. As protein: CASSLSPIDEKLFF. Together with reference TRBV7-9 and TRBJ1-4, the CDR3 gives the full variable domain: DTGVSQNPRHKITKRGQNVTFRCDPISEHNRLYWYRQTLGQGPEFLTYFQNEAQLEKSRLLSDRFSAERPKGSFSTLEIQRTEQGDSAMYLCASSLSPIDEKLFFGSGTQLSVL.

The chain uses TRBV5-1 and TRBJ1-5; tentatively, D is TRBD1 (6 bases). The V end was cut by 4 bases, the J end by 7 bases, with 12 bases between. The CDR3 has 13 amino acids. Germline V gene sequence: CDR1 SGHRS, CDR2 YFSETQ. The CDR3 nucleotides read TGCGCCAGCAGCCAACAGGGTGGGCAGCCCCAGCATTTT. Its translation: CASSQQGGQPQHF.

This rearrangement joins TRBV5-4 to TRBJ1-2; 8 bases fit TRBD1. The ends lost 10 bases at V and 7 bases at J; junction bases unmatched: 9. Germline V gives CDR1 SGHNT, CDR2 YYREEE (reference sequence). The CDR3 is made up of 12 amino acids. CDR3 sequence (DNA): TGTGCCTGCGAGGTCCAGGGGGCTGGCTACACCTTC. Translating gives CACEVQGAGYTF.

The chain joins TRBV7-2 to TRBJ2-5; 8 bases fit TRBD2. The germline V gene has CDR1 SGHTA and CDR2 FQGNSA. There are 15 residues in the CDR3. Trimming took 5 bases from V and 5 from J; bases not matched to a gene: 10. CDR3 DNA: TGTGCCAGCAGCAAAGATCCAGCGGGAGTTGAGACCCAGTACTTC. Translating it yields CASSKDPAGVETQYF.

The DNA of the CDR3 is TGTGCCTGGGGGACAGGGGGCCCTCCCTCTTACGAAGAGCAGTACTTC. Translated, it gives CAWGTGGPPSYEEQYF. V is TRBV30 and J is TRBJ2-5, with TRBD1 matching over 12 bases. Losses at the gene ends were 5 bases for V and 11 bases for J; bases not matched to a gene: 18. This CDR3 is 16 amino acids long. The germline V gene has CDR1 GTSNPN and CDR2 SVGIG (reference sequence).

V and J are TRBV7-9 and TRBJ2-1, with 8 positions matching TRBD1. With V trimmed by 5 bases and J by 7 bases, 7 bases remained unmatched. CDR3 length: 14 amino acids. CDR1 is SEHNR, CDR2 FQNEAQ, per germline (reference sequence). CDR3 protein: CASSPADRVNEQFF. CDR3 bases: TGTGCCAGCAGCCCGGCGGACAGGGTAAATGAGCAGTTCTTC.

This clone was found a few times. Here the CDR3 reads CASSEGTSSYEQYF. In nucleotides, the CDR3 is TGTGCCAGCAGTGAAGGGACTAGCTCCTACGAGCAGTACTTC. The chain couples TRBV6-1 to TRBJ2-7; TRBD2 matches at 7 bases. The ends lost 1 base at V and 0 bases at J; junction bases unmatched: 0. The CDR3 is made up of 14 amino acids. CDR1 MNHNS and CDR2 SASEGT come from the germline V gene.

The table lists this clone with a count of one. The chain employs TRBV6-4 and TRBJ2-1, with D perhaps TRBD2 (6 bases). Per germline, CDR1 MRHNA and CDR2 SNTAGT. This CDR3 has 13 amino acids. Trimming took 2 bases from V and 15 from J, leaving 17 bases between them. The CDR3 here is CASSDGRELRRFF. Written as DNA, the CDR3 is TGTGCCAGCAGTGACGGTCGGGAGTTAAGGAGGTTCTTC.

The CDR3 DNA follows: TGCGCCAGCAGCTTGGACAACAGATACAATGAGCAGTTCTTC. Its protein product is CASSLDNRYNEQFF. The chain recombines TRBV5-1 with TRBJ2-1; D is unresolved. This CDR3 region has 14 residues. CDR1 is SGHRS, CDR2 YFSETQ, per germline. Trimming took 0 bases from V and 4 from J, leaving 8 bases between them.

The chain has TRBV5-1 and TRBJ2-7, with D maybe TRBD2 (6 bases). The CDR3 is 14 residues long. The germline V gene has CDR1 SGHRS and CDR2 YFSETQ. Between the trimmed V and J ends, which lost 2 bases and 0 bases, there was a span of 9 bases. CDR3 nucleotide sequence: TGCGCCAGCAGCTTAACTAGCCTCTCCTACGAGCAGTACTTC. As protein: CASSLTSLSYEQYF.

This sequence joins TRBV7-3 and TRBJ2-2; D remains ambiguous. This CDR3 contains 14 residues. Trimming left V 1 base short and J 3 bases short, with 6 bases between. Germline V CDR1 and CDR2: SGHTA, FQGTGA. The CDR3 nucleotides read TGTGCCAGCAGCTTAATGACACACACCGGGGAGCTGTTTTTT. It is translated as CASSLMTHTGELFF.

J is TRBJ1-1 and V is TRBV19, with D hard to call. Germline V lookup: CDR1 LNHDA, CDR2 SQIVND (reference sequence). This CDR3 has 12 residues. V shed 7 bases and J shed 8 bases, with 14 bases lying between them. CDR3: CASKGDFGEAFF. The CDR3 nucleotides are TGTGCCAGTAAGGGAGACTTCGGGGAAGCTTTCTTT.

The chain recombines TRBV7-9 with TRBJ1-4; D remains unclear. CDR1 and CDR2 (germline): SEHNR, FQNEAQ (reference sequence). Trimming shortened V by 1 base and J by 8 bases, and 8 bases separated the two germline ends. The CDR3 is 13 residues long. The chain's CDR3 is CASSLGGREKLFF. CDR3 DNA sequence: TGTGCCAGCAGCTTAGGAGGAAGGGAAAAACTGTTTTTT.

The chain recombines TRBV11-3 with TRBJ2-7, with 7 bases matching TRBD1. The germline V gene encodes CDR1 SGHNT and CDR2 YENEEA. The CDR3 spans 13 residues. The V segment lost 7 bases and the J segment 2 bases; nucleotides outside the gene matches: 5. The CDR3 loop is CASKQQGPYEQYF. The CDR3 coding sequence is TGTGCCAGCAAACAACAGGGGCCCTACGAGCAGTACTTC.

The rearrangement links TRBV4-1 to TRBJ2-1; 11 bases agree with TRBD2. Germline V CDR1 and CDR2: MGHRA, YSYEKL. V shed 6 bases and J 4 bases; nucleotides not matched to a gene: 17. CDR3 length: 19 amino acids. The CDR3 sequence: CASSRGLAGHRGAYNEQFF. CDR3 DNA: TGCGCCAGCAGTCGTGGACTAGCGGGCCATAGAGGGGCTTACAATGAGCAGTTCTTC.

The gene calls are TRBV10-3 and TRBJ2-7; 9 bases match TRBD1. The ends lost 4 bases at V and 3 bases at J; junction bases unmatched: 7. This CDR3 has 15 residues. CDR1 is ENHRY, CDR2 SYGVKD, per germline. The CDR3 reads CAISVGTGTIYEQYF. CDR3 nucleotide sequence: TGTGCCATCAGTGTAGGGACAGGGACAATCTACGAGCAGTACTTC.

The chain recombines TRBV2 with TRBJ2-3; 8 bases line up with TRBD2. Germline lookup yields CDR1 SNHLY and CDR2 FYNNEI. The CDR3 totals 18 residues. V lost 5 bases to trimming and J lost 8 bases; unmatched junction nucleotides: 21. DNA of the CDR3: TGTGCCAGCAGTCAAGACCATCTACTAGCGGAAATTGAGGGTACGCAGTATTTT. This codes for CASSQDHLLAEIEGTQYF.

Worth noting for this clone: Other DNA sequences in the sample encode the same CDR3. This rearrangement joins TRBV6-1 to TRBJ2-7; 9 bases map to TRBD1. Germline V lookup: CDR1 MNHNS, CDR2 SASEGT. V lost 2 bases and J lost 7; bases outside the gene matches: 6. The CDR3 totals 14 residues. The CDR3 coding sequence is TGTGCCAGCAGTGAAATGGGACAGGGTCGTGAGCAGTACTTC. This gives the protein CASSEMGQGREQYF.